These 28 T cell receptor beta chains share one sample of origin, sequenced in a study of shared clonotypes between healthy human individuals. Data came from immunoSEQ multiplex PCR; TCRdb stores just in-frame clones and leaves some out. Found here are about 470,000 clones, more than 75% of them singletons; the top ten hold about 13%. Sequenced input: PBMCs. These receptors were taken from a woman aged 35 to 49 in good health. Some clones in this sample may be carry-over from other donors' samples.

This sequence joins TRBV11-2 and TRBJ1-2; D is ambiguous. This CDR3 contains 14 residues. V lost 4 bases to trimming and J lost 1 base, with 10 bases between them. Germline V CDR1 and CDR2: SGHAT, FQNNGV. CDR3 region: CASSYIGINYGYTF. In DNA form, the CDR3 reads TGTGCCAGCAGCTACATAGGGATTAACTATGGCTACACCTTC.

The rearrangement links TRBV30 to TRBJ1-5; a possible D gene is TRBD1 (5 bases). V dropped 0 bases and J dropped 2 bases, with 11 bases sitting between them. In germline, CDR1 is GTSNPN, CDR2 SVGIG (reference sequence). CDR3 size: 15 residues. The CDR3 protein is CAWSVTGRGNQPQHF. CDR3 nucleotide sequence: TGTGCCTGGAGTGTTACAGGAAGGGGCAATCAGCCCCAGCATTTT.

V is TRBV9 and J is TRBJ2-3; D call uncertain. This CDR3 is built from 12 residues. The V gene lost 1 base and the J gene lost 5 bases, with 5 bases spanning the gap. Germline V gives CDR1 SGDLS, CDR2 YYNGEE. CDR3 in amino acids: CASSVPRDTQYF. CDR3 in DNA: TGTGCCAGCAGCGTACCCAGAGATACGCAGTATTTT.

V usage is TRBV7-9 and J usage is TRBJ2-2; D is possibly TRBD1 (7 bases). Germline CDR1 and CDR2: SEHNR and FQNEAQ (reference sequence). Trimming shortened V by 2 bases and J by 5 bases, and 12 bases separated the two germline ends. CDR3 length: 15 amino acids. CDR3 nucleotide sequence: TGTGCCAGCAGCTTAAACCAGGGGGGAACCGGGGAGCTGTTTTTT. It yields the protein CASSLNQGGTGELFF. Full variable domain (outside the CDR3, taken from reference TRBV7-9 and TRBJ2-2): DTGVSQNPRHKITKRGQNVTFRCDPISEHNRLYWYRQTLGQGPEFLTYFQNEAQLEKSRLLSDRFSAERPKGSFSTLEIQRTEQGDSAMYLCASSLNQGGTGELFFGEGSRLTVL.

The chain uses TRBV6-4 and TRBJ1-1; 7 bases are shared with TRBD1. Germline trimming cut 5 bases from V and 1 base from J; bases unmatched to any gene: 4. The CDR3 contains 14 residues. CDR1 is MRHNA, CDR2 SNTAGT, per germline. The CDR3, as DNA: TGTGCCAGCAGTCCCGGACAGGCGAACACTGAAGCTTTCTTT. Encoded protein: CASSPGQANTEAFF.

J is TRBJ2-5 and V is TRBV27; TRBD2 agrees at 9 bases. Gene TRBJ2-7 matches the end of the DNA better, so the J call may be wrong. The CDR3 has 14 amino acids. Germline values: CDR1 MNHEY, CDR2 SMNVEV (reference sequence). The CDR3 DNA follows: TGTGCCAGCAGTTTATCAGCGGGGGGTTACGAGCAGTACTTC. Translation: CASSLSAGGYEQYF.

The chain has TRBV4-2 and TRBJ2-7; the match to TRBD2 covers 9 bases. Trimming took 3 bases from V and 6 from J; bases not matched to a gene: 6. The CDR3 is 14 residues long. The germline gives CDR1 LGHNA, CDR2 YNFKEQ. The CDR3 nucleotides read TGTGCCAGCAGCCATAGCGGGAGCGGTGTCGAGCAGTACTTC. Protein: CASSHSGSGVEQYF.

This chain connects TRBV5-6 to TRBJ2-7, with 9 positions matching TRBD2. The V gene end was trimmed by 2 bases and the J gene end by 4 bases; junction bases not matched to a gene: 7. Germline values: CDR1 SGHDT, CDR2 YYEEEE. The CDR3 totals 15 residues. The CDR3 DNA is TGTGCCAGCAGCTTCCTTAGCGGGAGTAGTTACGAGCAGTACTTC. Its protein is CASSFLSGSSYEQYF. Together with reference TRBV5-6 and TRBJ2-7, the CDR3 gives the full variable domain: DAGVTQSPTHLIKTRGQQVTLRCSPKSGHDTVSWYQQALGQGPQFIFQYYEEEERQRGNFPDRFSGHQFPNYSSELNVNALLLGDSALYLCASSFLSGSSYEQYFGPGTRLTVT.

The genes are TRBV5-8 and TRBJ2-1; D tentatively reads TRBD1 or TRBD2 (5 bases each). V lost 1 base and J lost 0, with 14 bases in between. The germline gives CDR1 SGHTS, CDR2 YDEGEE. The CDR3 totals 17 residues. CDR3 bases: TGTGCCAGCAGCTTGTTCACAGCAGGGAGCTCCTACAATGAGCAGTTCTTC. Encoded protein: CASSLFTAGSSYNEQFF.

This clone came up a few times. This rearrangement joins TRBV10-3 to TRBJ2-1; 9 bases line up with TRBD2. V lost 1 base and J lost 5; bases outside the gene matches: 3. This CDR3 is 15 amino acids long. Germline V gives CDR1 ENHRY, CDR2 SYGVKD. The CDR3 sequence: CAISEFSGRDNEQFF. The CDR3 bases are TGTGCCATCAGTGAGTTTAGCGGGAGAGACAATGAGCAGTTCTTC.

This clone was seen once. The V and J genes are TRBV30 and TRBJ2-1; 9 bases are a match to TRBD2. CDR3 length equals 16 residues. V lost 3 bases, J lost 0 bases, and 6 bases stayed unmatched. The germline V gene has CDR1 GTSNPN and CDR2 SVGIG (reference sequence). Here the CDR3 DNA reads TGTGCCTGGAGCGAGCGGGAGGCGCACTCCTACAATGAGCAGTTCTTC. Residues: CAWSEREAHSYNEQFF. Variable domain in full (rest from reference TRBV30 and TRBJ2-1): SQTIHQWPATLVQPVGSPLSLECTVEGTSNPNLYWYRQAAGRGLQLLFYSVGIGQISSEVPQNLSASRPQDRQFILSSKKLLLSDSGFYLCAWSEREAHSYNEQFFGPGTRLTVL.

This clone was counted once. The chain has TRBV7-6 and TRBJ2-2; 10 bases are shared with TRBD2. CDR1 and CDR2 from the germline V gene are SGHVS and FNYEAQ. CDR3 length equals 16 residues. V lost 5 bases and J lost 2; bases outside the gene matches: 5. The CDR3 is CASSPRTSGNTGELFF. The CDR3 DNA is TGTGCCAGCAGCCCCCGGACTAGCGGAAACACCGGGGAGCTGTTTTTT.

The chain couples TRBV7-6 to TRBJ2-2; TRBD1 aligns across 7 bases. After removal of 5 bases from V and 8 bases from J, the junction contained 14 bases not matched to a gene. Germline CDR1 is SGHVS and CDR2 is FNYEAQ. The CDR3 extends over 16 amino acids. CDR3 in amino acids: CASSGIQGRRPGELFF. As DNA, the CDR3 is TGTGCCAGCAGCGGCATACAGGGGCGTCGCCCTGGGGAGCTGTTTTTT.

The chain links TRBV6-6 to TRBJ2-1, with D tentatively TRBD1 (5 bases). Trimming took 8 bases from V and 9 from J, leaving 17 bases between them. The CDR3 contains 13 residues. Germline V lookup: CDR1 MNHNY, CDR2 SVGAGI (reference sequence). As DNA, the CDR3 is TGTGCCAGCGGACCCGACTGGGGCGGTGAGCAGTTCTTC. Protein: CASGPDWGGEQFF.

Comment on this clone: The sample contains more than one DNA sequence encoding this CDR3. This rearrangement joins TRBV29-1 to TRBJ2-5; D unclear. The CDR3 is 10 amino acids. Germline lookup yields CDR1 SQVTM and CDR2 ANQGSEA. V dropped 4 bases and J dropped 5 bases, with 5 bases sitting between them. This CDR3 reads CSVGEETQYF. The CDR3, as DNA: TGCAGCGTTGGAGAGGAGACCCAGTACTTC.

This rearrangement joins TRBV4-3 to TRBJ1-4, with 7 bases matching TRBD1. Germline V lookup: CDR1 LGHNA, CDR2 YSLEER. The CDR3 extends over 15 amino acids. J lost 10 bases, V lost 0 bases, and 8 bases had no gene match. The CDR3 nucleotides are TGCGCCAGCAGCCAAGAGTTAGGGGGCGGAGGAAAACTGTTTTTT. Amino acid sequence: CASSQELGGGGKLFF.

The chain employs TRBV5-1 and TRBJ1-2; D perhaps matches TRBD1 (5 bases). CDR3 length: 15 residues. V gave up 0 bases and J gave up 0 bases, with 9 bases separating them. Germline V CDR1 and CDR2: SGHRS, YFSETQ. Written as DNA, the CDR3 is TGCGCCAGCAGCTTGGTCGGGGCAGCTAACTATGGCTACACCTTC. Translation gives CASSLVGAANYGYTF. Variable domain in full (rest from reference TRBV5-1 and TRBJ1-2): KAGVTQTPRYLIKTRGQQVTLSCSPISGHRSVSWYQQTPGQGLQFLFEYFSETQRNKGNFPGRFSGRQFSNSRSEMNVSTLELGDSALYLCASSLVGAANYGYTFGSGTRLTVV.

J is TRBJ1-5 and V is TRBV21-1. TRBV21-1 is shown as a pseudogene. The CDR3 covers 14 residues. CDR3 DNA sequence: TGTGCCAGCAGCAAAGACGGGAGCAATCAGCCCCAGCATTTT. This codes for CASSKDGSNQPQHF.

CDR3 DNA sequence: TGTGCCTGGAGTTACAGTGGGGGAGGCACCATATATTTT. As protein: CAWSYSGGGTIYF. The chain links TRBV30 to TRBJ1-3, with a tentative D call TRBD1 (5 bases). V lost 2 bases and J 9 bases, leaving 14 bases between the germline ends. CDR1 and CDR2 (germline): GTSNPN, SVGIG (reference sequence). The CDR3 runs to 13 residues.

The chain recombines TRBV13 with TRBJ2-3; a weak D match, TRBD2 (5 bases). This CDR3 has 17 amino acids. Trimming pared 6 bases from V and 1 base from J, leaving 20 bases between. Germline V CDR1 and CDR2: PRHDT, FYEKMQ (reference sequence). The DNA for the CDR3 is TGTGCCAGCAGGCCCCGTAATGGAGGTAGCGGCACAGATACGCAGTATTTT. It is translated as CASRPRNGGSGTDTQYF.

This chain joins TRBV28 and TRBJ1-1, with D unclear. Trimming pared 3 bases from V and 3 bases from J, leaving 14 bases between. This CDR3 is 15 amino acids long. Germline values: CDR1 MDHEN, CDR2 SYDVKM. The CDR3 bases are TGTGCCAGCAGTTTCGGGATAATGTTGGACACTGAAGCTTTCTTT. This encodes CASSFGIMLDTEAFF.

Points on this clone: The conserved phenylalanine or tryptophan is not found at the CDR3 terminus, so this likely reflects a read error. The J gene is TRBJ1-5, the V gene TRBV28, with D possibly TRBD1 on 6 matching bases. Germline V gives CDR1 MDHEN, CDR2 SYDVKM. This CDR3 comprises 15 residues. The CDR3 region is CGSTTTGSGDQPQHL. The CDR3 bases are TGTGGCAGCACAACAACAGGGAGCGGGGATCAGCCCCAGCATCTT.

This clone was recorded a few times. This rearrangement joins TRBV30 to TRBJ1-1; D call uncertain. Trimming removed 3 bases from V and 6 bases from J, with 8 bases in between. CDR3 length equals 11 residues. Germline V CDR1 and CDR2: GTSNPN, SVGIG (reference sequence). This CDR3 reads CAWRRVAEAFF. The CDR3 bases are TGTGCCTGGAGAAGGGTCGCTGAAGCTTTCTTT.

This chain uses TRBV5-1 with TRBJ2-2, with a tentative D call TRBD1 (5 bases). The CDR3 extends over 17 amino acids. V was pared by 2 bases and J by 0 bases, with 14 bases between. The germline V gene encodes CDR1 SGHRS and CDR2 YFSETQ. The DNA of the CDR3 is TGCGCCAGCAGCTTTAATAAGGGGTCGGCGAACACCGGGGAGCTGTTTTTT. It encodes CASSFNKGSANTGELFF.

The J gene is TRBJ2-7, the V gene TRBV9; TRBD2 aligns across 8 bases. Germline CDR1 reads SGDLS; CDR2 reads YYNGEE. The J segment lost 0 bases and the V segment lost 4 bases, leaving 6 bases of the junction unmatched. This CDR3 has 15 amino acids. As DNA, the CDR3 is TGTGCCAGCAGCCCGGGACTAGTTAGCTCCTACGAGCAGTACTTC. Translated, it gives CASSPGLVSSYEQYF. The full variable domain, completed using reference TRBV9 and TRBJ2-7, is DSGVTQTPKHLITATGQRVTLRCSPRSGDLSVYWYQQSLDQGLQFLIQYYNGEERAKGNILERFSAQQFPDLHSELNLSSLELGDSALYFCASSPGLVSSYEQYFGPGTRLTVT.

The genes are TRBV29-1 and TRBJ2-3, with a possible D match to TRBD2 (6 bases). V lost 7 bases to trimming and J lost 0 bases, with 14 bases between them. Germline CDR1 SQVTM, CDR2 ANQGSEA. This CDR3 region has 14 residues. This chain's CDR3 is CSETSGYSTDTQYF. The DNA of the CDR3 is TGCAGCGAAACAAGCGGGTATAGCACAGATACGCAGTATTTT.

The chain has TRBV7-3 and TRBJ2-7; 11 bases are a match to TRBD2. From germline, CDR1 is SGHTA and CDR2 FQGTGA. There are 15 residues in the CDR3. J lost 4 bases, V lost 4 bases, and 6 bases had no gene match. CDR3: CASSSRRLAGYEQYF. CDR3 bases: TGTGCCAGCAGCTCCCGGAGACTAGCGGGATACGAGCAGTACTTC.

This clone was found a few times. The chain couples TRBV9 to TRBJ1-2; 12 positions agree with TRBD1. V trimming: 0 bases; J trimming: 8 bases; junction bases outside the gene matches: 5. Per germline, CDR1 SGDLS and CDR2 YYNGEE. CDR3 length: 15 residues. CDR3 residues: CASSVVPGQGAGYTF. CDR3 nucleotides: TGTGCCAGCAGCGTAGTCCCGGGACAGGGGGCCGGCTACACCTTC.